What follows describes a single T cell receptor (beta chain). This clone showed up just once. It lacks a known antigen. No base quality information exists; no much larger clone differs at one position. CDR1 and CDR2 are drawn from the germline V gene: KGHDR, SFDVKD. At the junction V is shortened by 4 bases and J by 4 bases, with 14 bases in between. The CDR3 spans 15 residues, from the cysteine through the phenylalanine. Only CDR3 DNA remains: 45 bases, in frame from the first base. This specimen belongs to a study of vaccination effects on CD4 cells after COVID-19 (dated 2022 in TCRdb). Broadly, across the study: Across the study, the median time from the second dose to post-vaccine sampling was 72 days (range 14 to 241). SARS-CoV-2 spike-specific CD4+ TCR repertoires were compared before and after mRNA vaccination in COVID-19 convalescent patients and in infection-naive vaccine recipients. In the study, cultures from other donors were sequenced using the Oncomine TCR Beta short-read assay on an Illumina iSeq 100. Altogether, roughly 10 COVID-19 convalescent patients and a few SARS-CoV-2-naive healthy vaccine recipients made up the full study. Overall study results and their limits: The study was limited by a small number of convalescent patients, and early post-infection timepoints were lacking. Clones induced by infection and clones induced by vaccination both contracted markedly at late timepoints after vaccination, which fits with T cell responses waning over time. In healthy vaccine recipients, vaccine-induced clones were almost all SARS-CoV-2 mono-reactive, with only 1 of 255 cross-reactive with common cold coronaviruses.

To identify antigen-specific CD4+ T cell clonotypes by their expansion, the ViraFEST assay first stimulated PBMC with viral peptide pools and then applied TCR sequencing. After around 10 days of culture, CD4+ T cells were isolated with the EasySep CD4+ T cell isolation kit. Each participant received two doses of an mRNA SARS-CoV-2 vaccine, either BNT162b2 or mRNA-1273. None of the healthy vaccine recipients had a prior SARS-CoV-2 infection, which was confirmed by nucleocapsid antibody tests that came back negative both before and after vaccination. Each well held around 2 million PBMC cultured in IMDM containing roughly 4.9% human AB serum, roughly 9.6 IU/ml IL-2 and gentamicin, along with about 9.5 ug/ml peptides. Half of the culture medium was replaced with fresh IL-2-containing medium on days 3 and 7. Each peptide stimulation condition was cultured in triplicate wells unless otherwise noted. PBMC were separated from whole blood using Ficoll-Paque Plus gradient centrifugation and were then either cryopreserved at -140C or used fresh. Overlapping peptide pools spanned the spike proteins of SARS-CoV-2 and the common cold coronaviruses HCoV-NL63, HCoV-OC43 and HCoV-229E. Genomic DNA was extracted from cultured CD4+ T cells with the QIAamp micro DNA kit.

Receptor libraries were prepared by the immunoSEQ multiplex PCR assay. DNA from the cultured, isolated CD4+ T cells was subjected to TCR beta CDR3 sequencing. Turning to the authors' computational methods: The analysis removed non-productive TCR sequences, trimmed reads to the CDR3 region, and retained only CDR3s that were 7 or more amino acids long. The MANAFEST web app was used to pick out antigen-specific clonotypes by comparing their expansion in peptide wells with that in reference cultures. For clones to be considered positive, expansion at FDR<0.05 versus reference and all other wells, an odds ratio above 5, and a frequency above 0.1% in two replicate wells were required. Cross-reactive clonotypes were defined as significantly expanded in SARS-CoV-2 spike wells and in at least one common cold coronavirus spike condition. CDR3 similarity was assessed by Levenshtein distance using the stringdist R package, and unrooted trees were constructed with ape in R 3.6.1. Drawn from immuneACCESS, this table holds only the in-frame rearrangements with V and J called that TCRdb kept. Clones are partly lost; checked studies trace under half to an unresolved V gene and leave the rest unexplained. V and J calls and clone size are copied from that table; D and trimming were computed from the DNA. The sample data list roughly 34,000 clones, and approximately 82% of these were observed just once. Approximately 1.5% of the sample is in the top ten clones.

Recombination connected TRBV24-1 to TRBJ2-3, with TRBD1 perhaps the D gene, on 6 matching bases. The sample in question was CD4+ T cells from PBMCs cultured with HCoV-NL63 spike peptides, obtained after COVID-19 vaccination. The sample's cell subset or site label is to be understood as: HCoV-NL63 spike overlapping peptide pool stimulation. This TCR derives from a human donor who received a COVID-19 vaccine. Some clones in this sample may be carry-over from other donors' samples. The nucleotide sequence is given as TGTGCCACCAGTGACGCCAGGGGCTTCTCAGATACGCAGTATTTT. This gives the protein CATSDARGFSDTQYF.